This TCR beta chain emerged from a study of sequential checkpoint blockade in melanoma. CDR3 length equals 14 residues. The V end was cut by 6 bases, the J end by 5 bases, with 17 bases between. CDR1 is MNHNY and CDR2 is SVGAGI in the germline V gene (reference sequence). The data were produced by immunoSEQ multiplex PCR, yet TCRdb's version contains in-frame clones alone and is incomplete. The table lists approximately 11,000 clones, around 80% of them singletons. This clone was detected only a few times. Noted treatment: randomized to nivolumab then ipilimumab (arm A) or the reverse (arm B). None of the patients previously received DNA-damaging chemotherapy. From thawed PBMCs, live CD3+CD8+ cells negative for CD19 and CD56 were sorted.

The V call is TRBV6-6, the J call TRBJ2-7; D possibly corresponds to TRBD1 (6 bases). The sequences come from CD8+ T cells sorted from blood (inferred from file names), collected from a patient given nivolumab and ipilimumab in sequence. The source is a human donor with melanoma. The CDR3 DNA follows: TGTGCCAGCAGCTTAGAAAGTGAGGGGGACGAGCAGTACTTC. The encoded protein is CASSLESEGDEQYF.